A selection of T cell receptor beta chains follows, all from one sample in a study of control samples from healthy donors and cancer patients. The protocol was immunoSEQ multiplex PCR, while the TCRdb copy is restricted to in-frame clones and leaves out a portion. The profile shows around 150,000 clones, approximately 96% of them singletons. Material: blood. The receptors here all came from a woman aged 40 to 50 in good health. Each CDR3 is given with its conserved first and last residue. D genes are given only for firm matches. A clone size is listed for some rows: how often the clone was seen (once, few, many), or a class if it is expanded.

TRBD1,TRBJ2-3,.,TRBV3-1/TRBV3-2,CASSPETGATDTQYF,TGTGCCAGCAGCCCGGAGACAGGGGCCACAGATACGCAGTATTTT
.,TRBJ2-5,.,TRBV3-1/TRBV3-2,CASSKPETAVGEETQYF,TGTGCCAGCAGTAAACCCGAGACCGCAGTGGGAGAAGAGACCCAGTACTTC
.,TRBJ1-2,.,TRBV29-1,CSVVTGLGYGYTF,TGCAGCGTTGTAACCGGGTTAGGTTATGGCTACACCTTC
.,TRBJ1-4,.,TRBV6-5,CASSMTGSNEKLFF,TGTGCCAGCAGTATGACGGGGTCTAATGAAAAACTGTTTTTT
.,TRBJ1-2,once,TRBV5-6,CASSLPDWSGYTF,TGTGCCAGCAGCCTTCCCGACTGGAGTGGCTACACCTTC
TRBD1,TRBJ2-7,.,TRBV3-1/TRBV3-2,CATRQGAGEQYF,TGTGCCACCAGACAGGGGGCGGGAGAGCAGTACTTC
.,TRBJ1-1,.,TRBV11-2,CASSFASGAGTEAFF,TGTGCCAGCAGCTTTGCATCAGGGGCAGGTACTGAAGCTTTCTTT
.,TRBJ1-1,once,TRBV4-3,CASSPGLIYSGTEAFF,TGCGCCAGCAGCCCTGGCCTTATTTATTCGGGGACTGAAGCTTTCTTT
.,TRBJ1-5,.,TRBV12-3/TRBV12-4,CASRDDPSQPQHF,TGTGCCAGCAGAGACGATCCCAGCCAGCCCCAGCATTTT
.,TRBJ2-7,.,TRBV6-2/TRBV6-3,CASSDMGQLGNYEQHF,TGTGCCAGCAGCGACATGGGGCAGCTGGGGAACTACGAGCAGCACTTC
.,TRBJ1-5,.,TRBV27,CASSLRPGSNQPQHF,TGTGCCAGCAGTTTGCGCCCCGGGAGCAATCAGCCCCAGCATTTT
.,TRBJ1-2,.,TRBV29-1,CSAISGTAYGYTF,TGCAGCGCAATCTCCGGGACGGCCTATGGCTACACCTTC
TRBD2,TRBJ2-1,.,TRBV5-6,CASSLYTSGSSYNEQFF,TGTGCCAGCAGCTTGTATACTAGCGGGAGCTCCTACAATGAGCAGTTCTTC
.,TRBJ2-5,.,TRBV30,CAWSAGREKETQYF,TGTGCCTGGAGTGCGGGACGGGAAAAAGAGACCCAGTACTTC
TRBD1,TRBJ1-2,.,TRBV4-1,CASSPPGQGVGYTF,TGCGCCAGCAGCCCCCCGGGACAGGGGGTCGGCTACACCTTC
TRBD2,TRBJ2-3,.,TRBV15,CATSRDRRLAGVHHGLTQYF,TGTGCCACCAGCAGAGATCGTCGACTAGCGGGAGTCCATCACGGCCTTACGCAGTATTTT
.,TRBJ1-5,.,TRBV4-3,CASSQDAGRSNQPQHF,TGCGCCAGCAGCCAAGACGCGGGACGGAGCAATCAGCCCCAGCATTTT
.,TRBJ2-7,.,TRBV27,CASSLSYRDAYEQYF,TGTGCCAGCAGTTTATCGTACAGGGATGCTTACGAGCAGTACTTC
.,TRBJ2-7,.,TRBV6-2/TRBV6-3,CASSYSTGASLGGQYF,TGTGCCAGCAGTTACTCAACGGGGGCCTCGTTAGGTGGGCAGTACTTC
.,TRBJ2-3,.,TRBV7-6,CASSLVAGGTDTQYF,TGTGCCAGCAGCTTAGTAGCCGGGGGCACAGATACGCAGTATTTT
.,TRBJ1-1,.,TRBV5-1,CASSTSHTEAFF,TGCGCCAGCAGCACCTCTCACACTGAAGCTTTCTTT
.,TRBJ2-1,.,TRBV4-2,CASSQVESLNEQFF,TGTGCCAGCAGCCAAGTGGAGTCTCTCAATGAGCAGTTCTTC
TRBD1,TRBJ1-1,once,TRBV10-3,CAIREHGTGHTEAFF,TGTGCCATCCGTGAACATGGGACAGGGCATACTGAAGCTTTCTTT
TRBD2,TRBJ2-7,.,TRBV19,CASSISWKAGETLRGQYF,TGTGCCAGTAGTATCTCTTGGAAAGCGGGGGAAACCTTACGTGGGCAGTACTTC
.,TRBJ2-5,.,TRBV5-1,CASRQMTGLGETQYF,TGCGCCAGCAGACAAATGACAGGCCTGGGGGAGACCCAGTACTTC
.,TRBJ1-5,.,TRBV2,CASSDGQNQPQHF,TGTGCCAGCAGTGATGGCCAGAATCAGCCCCAGCATTTT
.,TRBJ1-2,.,TRBV30,CAWVGVGAYGYTF,TGTGCCTGGGTGGGCGTCGGCGCCTATGGCTACACCTTC
.,TRBJ1-2,.,TRBV5-1,CASSRETALYGYTF,TGCGCCAGCAGCAGGGAGACAGCTCTCTATGGCTACACCTTC
.,TRBJ1-1,.,TRBV5-8,CASTYRAGTEAFF,TGTGCCAGCACATACAGGGCGGGCACTGAAGCTTTCTTT
.,TRBJ2-3,.,TRBV19,CASSISGTRTDTQYF,TGTGCCAGTAGTATATCAGGGACGAGAACAGATACGCAGTATTTT
TRBD2,TRBJ2-7,.,TRBV20-1,CSASELSSGSYEQYF,TGCAGTGCTAGTGAACTGTCTAGCGGATCGTACGAGCAGTACTTC
TRBD1,TRBJ1-5,.,TRBV13,CASSSQGNPPQHF,TGTGCCAGCAGCTCACAGGGGAATCCGCCCCAGCATTTT
TRBD1,TRBJ1-1,.,TRBV11-2,CASRATGGTEAFF,TGTGCCAGCAGGGCAACAGGGGGCACTGAAGCTTTCTTT
.,TRBJ1-5,.,TRBV15,CATSRERAGYSNQPQHF,TGTGCCACCAGCAGAGAAAGGGCTGGCTATAGCAATCAGCCCCAGCATTTT
.,TRBJ1-1,.,TRBV9,CASSDGIRTAEAFF,TGTGCCAGCAGCGACGGAATCCGAACCGCTGAAGCCTTCTTT
.,TRBJ1-1,.,TRBV5-4,CASRREWNTEAFF,TGTGCCAGCAGAAGGGAATGGAACACTGAAGCTTTCTTT
TRBD2,TRBJ2-2,.,TRBV24-1,CATSDLVSGSENTGELFF,TGTGCCACCAGTGACCTCGTTAGCGGGAGCGAGAACACCGGGGAGCTGTTTTTT
TRBD1,TRBJ1-1,.,TRBV12-5,CASGELDREAFF,TGTGCTAGTGGCGAGCTGGACAGGGAAGCTTTCTTT
.,TRBJ2-7,.,TRBV6-1,CASSEVSSSYEQYF,TGTGCCAGCAGTGAAGTTAGCAGTTCCTACGAGCAGTACTTC
.,TRBJ1-4,.,TRBV16,CASRLTLRVNEKLFF,TGTGCCAGCAGACTGACCCTGCGGGTTAATGAAAAACTGTTTTTT
.,TRBJ1-5,.,TRBV6-2/TRBV6-3,CASSYDDGHQPQHF,TGTGCCAGCAGTTACGATGACGGGCATCAGCCCCAGCATTTT
.,TRBJ2-3,.,TRBV9,CASSVEVVLDTDTQYF,TGTGCCAGCAGCGTAGAGGTGGTTTTGGATACAGATACGCAGTATTTT
TRBD1,TRBJ1-1,once,TRBV5-1,CASSYRYRGRLNTEAFF,TGCGCCAGCAGCTATAGATACAGGGGGCGGTTGAACACTGAAGCTTTCTTT
.,TRBJ1-2,.,TRBV12-3/TRBV12-4,CASTDRWNYGYTF,TGTGCCAGCACCGACAGGTGGAACTATGGCTACACCTTC